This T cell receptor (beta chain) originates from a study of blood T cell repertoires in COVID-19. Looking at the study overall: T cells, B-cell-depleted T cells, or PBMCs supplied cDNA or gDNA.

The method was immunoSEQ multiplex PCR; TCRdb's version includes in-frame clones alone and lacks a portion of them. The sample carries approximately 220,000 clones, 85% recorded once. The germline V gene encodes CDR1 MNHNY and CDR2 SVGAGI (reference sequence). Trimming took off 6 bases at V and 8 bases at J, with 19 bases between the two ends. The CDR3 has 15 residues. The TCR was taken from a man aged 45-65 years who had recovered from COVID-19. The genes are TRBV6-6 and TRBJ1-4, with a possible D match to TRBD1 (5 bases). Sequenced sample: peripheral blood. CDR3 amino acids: CASSQTGPPGEKLFF. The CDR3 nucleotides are TGTGCCAGCAGCCAAACCGGGCCCCCAGGGGAAAAACTGTTTTTT.